This T cell receptor beta chain was documented in a study of Graves' ophthalmopathy and Graves' hyperthyroidism. Study details: Samples of peripheral blood were obtained at initial diagnosis, prior to treatment of any kind. Points from the study as a whole: A model built from 13 signatures distinguished ophthalmopathy from stable hyperthyroidism with about 86% sensitivity and about 80% specificity.

Amplification of TCR beta CDR3 regions used RNA transcripts. HTBI-primed RT-PCR formed the first round, and a multiplex PCR formed the second. MiXCR was run by TCRdb on the multiplex PCR reads, yielding one entry per CDR3 protein. This table has some 750,000 distinct CDR3 sequences, 35% to 50% appearing once. Donors with ophthalmopathy: moderate-to-severe activity, CAS ≥3, NOSPECS ≥4, duration under 3 months. This clonotype was picked up many times. Antigen: not known. CDR1 is SEHNR and CDR2 is FQNEAQ in the germline V gene (reference sequence). The CDR3 totals 14 residues. J lost 1 base, V lost 5 bases, and 4 bases had no gene match.

This chain connects TRBV7-9 to TRBJ2-5; TRBD1 aligns across 7 bases. Sequences were obtained from peripheral blood. The sequence was collected from an adult man with Graves' ophthalmopathy. The CDR3 bases are TGTGCCAGCAGCCGTGGGACAGCCCAAGAGACCCAGTACTTC. Translating it yields CASSRGTAQETQYF.